This TCR beta chain stems from a study of shared clonotypes between healthy human individuals. In the original workflow: Filtering differed for immunoSEQ, which gave only junction sequences without quality scores. Assay: immunoSEQ multiplex PCR; the TCRdb copy retains only in-frame clones and omits some. Clone size and V and J calls were adopted from that table, with D and trimming inferred from the DNA. Among over a million clones listed, around 97% were seen once. About this clone: The same CDR3 also results from other DNA sequences found in this sample.

CDR1 is MDHEN, CDR2 SYDVKM, per germline. The CDR3 extends over 13 amino acids. V lost 6 bases and J lost 0, with 6 bases in between. The sequenced sample was naive CD4+ T cells sorted from blood. Subset denoted: CD45RA+ positively selected. V usage is TRBV28 and J usage is TRBJ1-5; D is undetermined. The TCR comes from a man between 25 and 39 years old in good health. CDR3 loop: CASSSNSNQPQHF. CDR3 coding DNA: TGTGCCAGCAGCTCAAATAGCAATCAGCCCCAGCATTTT.